The rows below give T cell receptor beta chains drawn from one sample of a study of T cells in Graves' hyperthyroidism and ophthalmopathy. TCRdb processed the multiplex PCR reads anew with MiXCR; each CDR3 protein has one entry. The data show 330,000 or so distinct CDR3 sequences, over 15% seen once. Sequenced: blood. These receptors were collected from a woman aged 40-49 years with Graves' ophthalmopathy. Each CDR3 is given with its conserved first and last residue. The D gene is left open where the match is weak. The listing skips clone size in some rows; elsewhere it reads once, few, many or a size class.

>TRBD1|TRBV20-1|TRBJ2-2|many
TGCAGTGCTAGAGATAGTGACAGGGGGCTGGCCGGGGAGCTGTTTTTT
CSARDSDRGLAGELFF
>NA|TRBV28|TRBJ1-6|many
TGTGCCAGCAGTTTCCGGGGCGGTTCACCCCTCCACTTT
CASSFRGGSPLHF
>NA|TRBV7-2|TRBJ2-5|NA
TGTGCCAGCAGCTTGTTCGGCAGGGAGACCCAGTACTTC
CASSLFGRETQYF
>NA|TRBV5-6|TRBJ2-7|many
TGTGCCAGCAGCTTCAGAGAAAAGCAGTACTTC
CASSFREKQYF
>NA|TRBV27|TRBJ1-1|many
TGTGCCAGCAGTTTAGGGTGGGACGGTAAAAAAGCTTTCTTT
CASSLGWDGKKAFF
>TRBD1|TRBV12-3/TRBV12-4|TRBJ2-3|NA
TGTGCCAGCAGTTCGATGGACAGGCCCACAGATACGCAGTATTTT
CASSSMDRPTDTQYF
>NA|TRBV7-8|TRBJ2-3|many
TGTGCCAGCAGCTTCCGGGACAGCACAGATACGCAGTATTTT
CASSFRDSTDTQYF
>NA|TRBV29-1|TRBJ1-2|many
TGCAGCGTTGAAAACAGCTATGGCTACACCTTC
CSVENSYGYTF
>NA|TRBV6-1|TRBJ1-5|many
TGTGCCAGCAGTGAAAGTGGTTATAGCAATCAGCCCCAGCATTTT
CASSESGYSNQPQHF
>TRBD1|TRBV9|TRBJ1-1|NA
TGTGCCAGCAGCGTAGGCAGGGGGCAGAGCACTGAAGCTTTCTTT
CASSVGRGQSTEAFF
>TRBD1|TRBV27|TRBJ2-2|many
TGTGCCAGCAGTCATGACAGGGGTGGCACCGGGGAGCTGTTTTTT
CASSHDRGGTGELFF
>TRBD2|TRBV28|TRBJ2-7|NA
TGTGCCAGCTCATCAGCGGGATTCCCAGTTTACGAGCAGTACTTC
CASSSAGFPVYEQYF
>TRBD1|TRBV5-4|TRBJ1-2|NA
TGTGCCAGCAGCGTAAGGGACAGGGAATGGTCTGGCTACACCTTC
CASSVRDREWSGYTF
>TRBD1|TRBV6-5|TRBJ2-7|many
TGTGCCAGCAGTTACTCGACAGGGGCCGCCTACGAGCAGTACTTC
CASSYSTGAAYEQYF
>TRBD1|TRBV7-2|TRBJ2-2|many
TGTGCCAGCAGCATAAAGACAGGGGGAGCCGGGGAGCTGTTTTTT
CASSIKTGGAGELFF
>TRBD1|TRBV30|TRBJ1-1|many
TGTGCCTGGAGTGCACGGACAGGGGGGAACACTGAAGCTTTCTTT
CAWSARTGGNTEAFF
>NA|TRBV11-2|TRBJ1-1|many
TGTGCCAGCAGCTTAGTTCTCACCGAGAACACTGAAGCTTTCTTT
CASSLVLTENTEAFF
>NA|TRBV24-1|TRBJ1-2|many
TGTGCCACCAGTGCAGGTTTTAACTATGGCTACACCTTC
CATSAGFNYGYTF
>NA|TRBV20-1|TRBJ2-7|many
TGCAGTGCCCACCCGCAACGGGGCCTAGTCCACGAGCAGTACTTC
CSAHPQRGLVHEQYF
>NA|TRBV29-1|TRBJ1-5|many
TGCAGCGTTGTTAATTATAGCAATCAGCCCCAGCATTTT
CSVVNYSNQPQHF
>NA|TRBV7-3|TRBJ2-1|many
TGTGCCAGCAGCCAGACAGTAGACCTCCACAATGAGCAGTTCTTC
CASSQTVDLHNEQFF
>NA|TRBV5-1|TRBJ2-2|many
TGCGCCAGCAGCAGATGGGCGACCCAAGGCCCCGGGGAGCTGTTTTTT
CASSRWATQGPGELFF
>TRBD2|TRBV7-2|TRBJ2-2|once
TGTGCCAGCAGCTTAGCAGCGGGAGGGCCCGGGGAGCTGTTTTTT
CASSLAAGGPGELFF
>NA|TRBV20-1|TRBJ2-7|many
TGCAGTGCTAACGTTCCAATTGTCTACGAGCAGTACTTC
CSANVPIVYEQYF
>TRBD2|TRBV28|TRBJ2-7|NA
TGTGCCAGCATCCACACGTCTAGCGGAACTCTCTTC
CASIHTSSGTLF
>NA|TRBV4-2|TRBJ2-5|NA
TGTGCCAGCAGCCAAGGCGTTCAAGAGACCCAGTACTTC
CASSQGVQETQYF
>NA|TRBV4-3|TRBJ2-5|many
TGCGCCAGCAGCCAAGAAATCCGGGACGCATACCAAGAGACCCAGTACTTC
CASSQEIRDAYQETQYF
>NA|TRBV12-3/TRBV12-4|TRBJ2-7|many
TGTGCCAGCAGTTTAAAGCGGAATTACGAGCAGTACTTC
CASSLKRNYEQYF
>NA|TRBV6-5|TRBJ1-1|NA
TGTGCCAGCAGTTACTCATCAGCCGTGGGAGGGGACGCTGAAGCTTTCTTT
CASSYSSAVGGDAEAFF
>NA|TRBV28|TRBJ1-2|many
TGTGCCAGCAGAGACCAGAACTATGGCTACACCTTC
CASRDQNYGYTF
>NA|TRBV7-8|TRBJ2-4|many
TGTGCCAGCAGCCGTTTTCGGTGGAGGGATCAGAAAAACATTCAGTACTTC
CASSRFRWRDQKNIQYF
>NA|TRBV25-1|TRBJ2-7|many
TGTGCCAGCAGTGAATGGACAGCCTACGAGCAGTACTTC
CASSEWTAYEQYF
>NA|TRBV30|TRBJ2-7|many
TGTGCCTGGAGGATTTTAGGGGGAACTACTCGCTACGAGCAGTACTTC
CAWRILGGTTRYEQYF
>NA|TRBV9|TRBJ1-3|many
TGTGCCAGCAGCCCCCAGTCGGGCGGTGGAAACACCATATATTTT
CASSPQSGGGNTIYF
>NA|TRBV6-1|TRBJ1-5|NA
TGTGCCAGCAGGGATAGGACTGTGAGCAATCAGCCCCAGCATTTT
CASRDRTVSNQPQHF
>NA|TRBV12-3/TRBV12-4|TRBJ1-2|NA
TGTGCCAGCAGTTTAGGAGGGACAACGGGAAGGGGCTACACCTTC
CASSLGGTTGRGYTF